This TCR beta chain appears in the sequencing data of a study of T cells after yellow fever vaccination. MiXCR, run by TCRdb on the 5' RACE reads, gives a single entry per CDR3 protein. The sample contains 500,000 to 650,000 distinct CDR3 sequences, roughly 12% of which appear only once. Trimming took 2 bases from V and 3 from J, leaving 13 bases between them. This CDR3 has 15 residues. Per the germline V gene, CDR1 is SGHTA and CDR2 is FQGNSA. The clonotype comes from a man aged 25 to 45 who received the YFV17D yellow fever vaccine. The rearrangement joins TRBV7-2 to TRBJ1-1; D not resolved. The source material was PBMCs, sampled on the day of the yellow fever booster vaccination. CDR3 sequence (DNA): TGTGCCAGCAGCTTAATGGGTGCCAGTGACACTGAAGCTTTCTTT. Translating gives CASSLMGASDTEAFF.